This is a list of T cell receptor beta chains from one sample in a study of T cells expressing NK-cell markers. TCRdb reanalyzed the 5' RACE reads, giving one entry per CDR3 protein sequence and no DNA. The listing contains 550,000 to 600,000 distinct CDR3 sequences. The sample comprised blood T cells: a sorted CD56 or NKG2C T cell subset, CD4+ or CD8+ T cells, or bulk PBMC T cells (not recorded which). The receptors stem from a man between 18 and 29 years old in good health. CDR3s include the opening cysteine and the closing phenylalanine or tryptophan.

>TRBJ2-1|TRBV6-2/TRBV6-3
CASSYLRGGDEQFF
>TRBJ1-5|TRBV5-5
CASSALTGVGGQPQHF
>TRBJ2-1|TRBV25-1
CASSPGQVNPYDEQFF
>TRBJ2-3|TRBV12-3/TRBV12-4
CASSSPHGDSTDTQYF
>TRBJ1-5|TRBV29-1
CSVGGGAGNQPQHF
>TRBJ2-5|TRBV28
CASSLNSLETQYF
>TRBJ2-1|TRBV20-1
CSAPGDKGYNEQFF
>TRBJ2-5|TRBV29-1
CSVETPGQGAAPETQYF
>TRBJ2-5|TRBV14
CASSQDRSSDTQYF
>TRBJ2-7|TRBV4-3
CASSQEDRGRYEQYF
>TRBJ2-7|TRBV11-3
CASSLGPPAGRNEQYF
>TRBJ2-3|TRBV4-3
CASSQGGRDPTDTQYF
>TRBJ2-6|TRBV20-1
CSAQDRGTSGANVLTF
>TRBJ2-3|TRBV10-3
CAISQSGAGTDTQYF
>TRBJ1-1|TRBV29-1
CSVDGIEGSNTEAFF
>TRBJ2-1|TRBV7-2
CASSLNRGLGGEQFF
>TRBJ1-1|TRBV18
CASSPRQTRGAEAFF
>TRBJ2-1|TRBV20-1
CSARGSGRASNYNEQFF
>TRBJ2-1|TRBV29-1
CSVEGDRGEQFF
>TRBJ2-7|TRBV6-1
CASTMASEQYF
>TRBJ1-2|TRBV9
CASKQGGYGYTF
>TRBJ1-1|TRBV6-5
CASSHTGGIEAFF
>TRBJ2-7|TRBV20-1
CSATRQGGLAGGTYEQYF
>TRBJ2-2|TRBV7-9
CASSGRKPGELFF
>TRBJ2-3|TRBV27
CASSYKGGDTQYF
>TRBJ2-7|TRBV29-1
CSAQGASRTYEQYF
>TRBJ1-2|TRBV12-3/TRBV12-4
CASTPGGLGGYTF
>TRBJ2-1|TRBV2
CAGTDYNEQFF
>TRBJ2-1|TRBV12-3/TRBV12-4
CASSPRDLYNEQFF
>TRBJ2-3|TRBV7-8
CASSLLMAGVADTQYF
>TRBJ2-2|TRBV7-3
CASSVKLYTGELFF
>TRBJ2-1|TRBV5-1
CASSLGRLAALSSYNEQFF
>TRBJ1-5|TRBV12-3/TRBV12-4
CASSHSRSNQPQHF
>TRBJ1-4|TRBV20-1
CSAATGTQGKLFF
>TRBJ1-1|TRBV7-6
CASSSRDRLNTEAFF
>TRBJ1-1|TRBV27
CASSAGQGGNTEAFF
>TRBJ1-4|TRBV12-3/TRBV12-4
CASSLGPRGEKLFF
>TRBJ2-3|TRBV24-1
CATSDISTDTQYF
>TRBJ1-4|TRBV4-1
CASSPRQASTNEKLFF
>TRBJ2-3|TRBV20-1
CSAPKGALTRDTQYF
>TRBJ1-1|TRBV6-1
CASRTQQGAISITEAFF
>TRBJ1-4|TRBV9
CASSVGGITNEKLFF
>TRBJ1-4|TRBV12-3/TRBV12-4
CASSYLLGKTNEKLFF
>TRBJ2-3|TRBV7-9
CASSLTSGEDTQYF
>TRBJ2-3|TRBV15
CATSRVGPRDTQYF
>TRBJ2-3|TRBV7-9
CASSLLTSGSHPDTQYF
>TRBJ1-6|TRBV7-9
CASSLKGRVDNSPLHF
>TRBJ2-3|TRBV7-2
CASSFPGGRTDTQYF
>TRBJ2-1|TRBV28
CASSKTQNEQFF
>TRBJ2-7|TRBV29-1
CSVFRVGGRHEQYF
>TRBJ1-1|TRBV6-1
CASRTGTWDTEAFF
>TRBJ1-4|TRBV28
CASRKLKSALATNEKLFF